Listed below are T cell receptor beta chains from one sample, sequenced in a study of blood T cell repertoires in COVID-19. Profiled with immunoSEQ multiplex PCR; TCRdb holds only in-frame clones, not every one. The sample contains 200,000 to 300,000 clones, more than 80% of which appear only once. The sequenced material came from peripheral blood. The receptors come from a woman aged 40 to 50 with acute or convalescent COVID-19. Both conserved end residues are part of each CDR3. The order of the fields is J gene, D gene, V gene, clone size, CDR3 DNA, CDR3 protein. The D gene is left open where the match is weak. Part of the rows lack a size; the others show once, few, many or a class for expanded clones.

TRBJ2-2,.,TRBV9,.,TGTGCCAGCAGCGCCGACACCGGGGAGCTGTTTTTT,CASSADTGELFF
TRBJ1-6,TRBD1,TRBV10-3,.,TGTGCCATCACCAGTGGACAGGGCCCCTCACCCCTCCACTTT,CAITSGQGPSPLHF
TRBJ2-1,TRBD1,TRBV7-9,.,TGTGCCAGCAGCCCCGGGACGGGGACAGCCCAGTTCTTC,CASSPGTGTAQFF
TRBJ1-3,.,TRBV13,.,TGTGCCAGCAGCTTCGGGAATAGAGAGGGAAACACCATATATTTT,CASSFGNREGNTIYF
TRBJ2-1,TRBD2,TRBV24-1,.,TGTGCCACCAGTGATCTCCCCGGTGTATCTAGCGGGAGGGCGGAGCAGTTCTTC,CATSDLPGVSSGRAEQFF
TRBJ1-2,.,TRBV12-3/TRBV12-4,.,TGTGCCAGCAGCCTTGGACAGGGCTACACCTTC,CASSLGQGYTF
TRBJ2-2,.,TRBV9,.,TGTGCCAGCAGCGTAAGGGAGGGGGAGCTGTTTTTT,CASSVREGELFF
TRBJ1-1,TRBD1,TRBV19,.,TGTGCCAGTAGGACAGGGGCGGGGTACACTGAAGCTTTCTTT,CASRTGAGYTEAFF
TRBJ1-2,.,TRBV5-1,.,TGCGCCAGCAGCTTAAACGGACTGCCCTATGGCTACACCTTC,CASSLNGLPYGYTF
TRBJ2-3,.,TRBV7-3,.,TGTGCCAGCAGCTTAATGGTTGGCAGCACAGATACGCAGTATTTT,CASSLMVGSTDTQYF
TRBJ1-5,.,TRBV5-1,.,TGCGCCAGCAGCAAGGGTGGAGGGAGGGATAATCAGCCCCAGCATTTT,CASSKGGGRDNQPQHF
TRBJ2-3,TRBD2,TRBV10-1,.,TGCGCCAGCAGTGAGCAACTAGCGGGGATCGGAACAGATACGCAGTATTTT,CASSEQLAGIGTDTQYF
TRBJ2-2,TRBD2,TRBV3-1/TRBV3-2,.,TGTGCCAGCAGCCAATCAATGGGACTAGCGGGTAACACCGGGGAGCTGTTTTTT,CASSQSMGLAGNTGELFF
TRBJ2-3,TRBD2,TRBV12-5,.,TGTGCTAGTGGTTTGTTGGCGGGGGGTGCCGATAGTAGCACAGATACGCAGTATTTT,CASGLLAGGADSSTDTQYF
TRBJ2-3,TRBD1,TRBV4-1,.,TGCGCCAGCAGCCTAGGACAGGGGCGCAGGGATACGCAGTATTTT,CASSLGQGRRDTQYF
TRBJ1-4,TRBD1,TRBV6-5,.,TGTGCCAGCAGTTACTCGACAGGGGAAGCTAATGAAAAACTGTTTTTT,CASSYSTGEANEKLFF
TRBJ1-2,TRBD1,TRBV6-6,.,TGTGCCAGCAGTTACTCGAACCTTGGACAGGGGAAAGGCTACACCTTC,CASSYSNLGQGKGYTF
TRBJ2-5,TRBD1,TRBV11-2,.,TGTGCCAGCAGCGCAACTGGACAGGGAGTATTGGAGACCCAGTACTTC,CASSATGQGVLETQYF
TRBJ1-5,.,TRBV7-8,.,TGTGCCAGCAGCTTAGACAGGGCACGGCCCCAGCATTTT,CASSLDRARPQHF
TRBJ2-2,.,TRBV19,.,TGTGCCAGTAGTATCCGAGGCCCCGGGGAGCTGTTTTTT,CASSIRGPGELFF
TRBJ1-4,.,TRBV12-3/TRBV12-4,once,TGTGCCAGCCACGGGAACAGTCGGGAAAAACTGTTTTTT,CASHGNSREKLFF
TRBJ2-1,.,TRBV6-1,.,TGTGCCAGCAGTGAAGGAGGCGAGGGTGAGCAGTTCTTC,CASSEGGEGEQFF
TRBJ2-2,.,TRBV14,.,TGTGCCAGCAGCCTTAGGTACAGCCTTACCGGGGAGCTGTTTTTT,CASSLRYSLTGELFF
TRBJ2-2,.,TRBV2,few,TGTGCCAGCGGTCGTCAGGCGAACACCGGGGAGCTGTTTTTT,CASGRQANTGELFF
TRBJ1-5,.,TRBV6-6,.,TGTGCCAGCAGTCCTTCGTTGAATCAGCCCCAGCATTTT,CASSPSLNQPQHF
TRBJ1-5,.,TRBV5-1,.,TGCGCCAGCAGCTTGGAGGGACATTCGTATCAGCCCCAGCATTTT,CASSLEGHSYQPQHF
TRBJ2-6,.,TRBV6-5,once,TGTGCCAGCCAGGCTTCTGGGGCCAACGTCCTGACTTTC,CASQASGANVLTF
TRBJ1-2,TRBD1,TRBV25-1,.,TGTGCCAGCAGTGAATTATTAAGGGACAGGGGTGACGATGGCTACACCTTC,CASSELLRDRGDDGYTF
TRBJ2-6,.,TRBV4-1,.,TGCGCCAGCAGCCCTCCAAGCAGGGTCACTGGGGCCAACGTCCTGACTTTC,CASSPPSRVTGANVLTF
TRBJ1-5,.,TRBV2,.,TGTGCCAGCAGAGAAGAGTCAGGGGACGGTCAGCCCCAGCATTTT,CASREESGDGQPQHF
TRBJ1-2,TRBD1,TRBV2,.,TGTGCCAGCAGTGTCCGGACAGGGAACGGCTACACCTTC,CASSVRTGNGYTF
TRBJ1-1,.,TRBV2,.,TGTGCCAGGAGAGGGGACACACCCATGAACACTGAAGCTTTCTTT,CARRGDTPMNTEAFF
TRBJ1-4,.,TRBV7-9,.,TGTGCCAGCACCTCGGGTGCAACTAATGAAAAACTGTTTTTT,CASTSGATNEKLFF
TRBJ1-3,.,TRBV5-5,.,TGTGCCAGCAGCTTGAGTCCCAGGGCTGGAAACACCATATATTTT,CASSLSPRAGNTIYF
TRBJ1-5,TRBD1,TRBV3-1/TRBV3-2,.,TGTGCCAGCAGCCAAGATACAGGGGGCAAAAGACAGCCCCAGCATTTT,CASSQDTGGKRQPQHF
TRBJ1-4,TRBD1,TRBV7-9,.,TGTGCCAGCAAAAGACAGGGAGTTGATGAAAAACTGTTTTTT,CASKRQGVDEKLFF
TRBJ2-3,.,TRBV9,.,TGTGCCAGCAGCGGAACAGGGCCTTATACGCAGTATTTT,CASSGTGPYTQYF
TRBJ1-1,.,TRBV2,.,TGTGCCAGCAGTGAATCAATAGGGGTGGAAGCTTTCTTT,CASSESIGVEAFF
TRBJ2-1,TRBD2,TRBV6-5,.,TGTGCCAGCAGTAGACTAGCTCTGTACAATGAGCAGTTCTTC,CASSRLALYNEQFF
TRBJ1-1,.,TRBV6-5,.,TGTGCCAGCAGTTACGATATGAGGATGAACACTGAAGCTTTCTTT,CASSYDMRMNTEAFF
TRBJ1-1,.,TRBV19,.,TGTGCCAGTAGTATTGGTCCAGGGATCACTGAAGCTTTCTTT,CASSIGPGITEAFF